The clone carrying this T cell receptor (beta chain) was seen only a few times. Its antigen is not known. After isolation, RNA underwent reverse transcription to generate cDNA as the sequencing template. The method was immunoSEQ multiplex PCR; TCRdb's version includes in-frame clones alone and lacks a portion of them. The sample carries some 200,000 clones, approximately 60% recorded once. The data stem from a study of CD8+ T cells in alopecia areata. General study points: TCR sharing across patients was less clear than in mice, possibly HLA-related.

V was shortened by 8 bases and J by 0 bases, with 9 bases between the two germline ends. Germline loops: CDR1 SQVTM, CDR2 ANQGSEA. The CDR3 spans 12 residues. Treatment denoted: oral pan-JAK inhibitor, 5-10 mg twice daily. Lesional scalp punch biopsies and peripheral blood were collected from alopecia areata patients. The chain uses TRBV29-1 and TRBJ2-3; a possible D gene is TRBD2 (6 bases). The sample was CD4+ T cells sorted from blood, taken at week 4, from a patient treated with tofacitinib. The source is a human donor with alopecia areata. The CDR3 spells CSFRGSTDTQYF. The CDR3 DNA follows: TGCAGCTTCCGGGGGAGCACAGATACGCAGTATTTT.